Listed below are T cell receptor beta chains from one sample, sequenced in a study of shared clonotypes between healthy human individuals. TCRdb keeps only in-frame clones here, not all; method: immunoSEQ multiplex PCR. The data show hundreds of thousands of clones, roughly 95% seen once. The sample consisted of naive CD8+ T cells sorted from blood. Receptors originate from a young woman in good health. CDR3s include the opening cysteine and the closing phenylalanine or tryptophan. The order of the fields is V gene, clone size, J gene, CDR3 protein. Where a row states a size, it is once, few, many or the class of an expanded clone; other rows omit it.

TRBV11-2	once	TRBJ2-7	CASSLTDYAEQYF
TRBV6-5	NA	TRBJ2-3	CASRNLAGVDTQYF
TRBV5-6	NA	TRBJ2-3	CASSLAVGDSTDTQYF
TRBV27	NA	TRBJ2-1	CASSPSLTSGSYNEQFF
TRBV11-2	NA	TRBJ2-7	CASSRDSGSDEQYF
TRBV5-6	NA	TRBJ1-5	CASSLAGDGQPQHF
TRBV30	NA	TRBJ2-1	CAWSVPPGLAGNEQFF
TRBV28	NA	TRBJ2-1	CASGMKQGILNEQFF
TRBV14	NA	TRBJ2-1	CASSHQTNEQFF
TRBV9	NA	TRBJ2-1	CASSRGTSGINFSYNEQFF
TRBV10-2	NA	TRBJ2-7	CASSDLAGQPYEQYF
TRBV4-1	once	TRBJ1-3	CASSQVDSSGNTIYF
TRBV6-5	once	TRBJ2-1	CASSRIAGDYNEQFF
TRBV5-6	NA	TRBJ2-7	CASHPGLAGGEQYF
TRBV2	NA	TRBJ2-2	CASSTREGSTGELFF
TRBV27	once	TRBJ2-1	CASAALYLGNNEQFF
TRBV6-5	NA	TRBJ1-1	CASSYLGVTEAFF
TRBV27	NA	TRBJ1-5	CASWTGYQPQHF
TRBV27	NA	TRBJ1-1	CASSPAGGGTEAFF
TRBV2	NA	TRBJ1-1	CATRPGTGTNTEAFF
TRBV19	NA	TRBJ2-1	CASSIGGGDWNEQFF
TRBV27	NA	TRBJ1-4	CASSPGGANEKLFF
TRBV7-6	NA	TRBJ2-6	CASSWGDGANVLTF
TRBV5-6	once	TRBJ2-7	CASSADRGRRYEQYF
TRBV13	NA	TRBJ2-7	CASSASGTGGYEQYF
TRBV19	once	NA	CASSMGRAHEQYF
TRBV9	NA	TRBJ2-2	CASSTGTANTGELFF
TRBV28	NA	TRBJ2-7	CASSAGQGLYEQYF
TRBV2	NA	TRBJ1-5	CASSLAGGLQPPHF
TRBV28	NA	TRBJ2-1	CASSLLGLPYNEQFF
TRBV2	NA	TRBJ2-1	CASSKGGGSYNEQFF
TRBV10-3	NA	TRBJ2-1	CAISDTNNEQFF
TRBV7-2	NA	TRBJ2-7	CASSLEWFREGYEQYF
TRBV7-9	NA	TRBJ2-7	CASSPRTSGSLSYEQYF
TRBV9	NA	TRBJ1-1	CASSAPPGDTEAFF
TRBV6-7	once	TRBJ1-1	CASHSVGAFF
TRBV25-1	NA	TRBJ2-5	CASSELGTGGAQYF
TRBV14	NA	TRBJ2-7	CASSHLRQGRDEQYF
TRBV2	NA	TRBJ2-2	CASSPDSYQELFF
TRBV5-5	NA	TRBJ2-7	CASSPGTGLYYEQYF
TRBV11-2	NA	TRBJ2-7	CASSLEAGREGEQYF
TRBV6-1	once	TRBJ1-1	CASSEARVRGTEAFF
TRBV27	NA	TRBJ2-7	CASSSGNRHEQYF
TRBV13	once	TRBJ1-2	CASSLPPGSGQTF
TRBV7-3	once	TRBJ2-3	CASSLTSGSSDTQYF
TRBV28	NA	TRBJ1-1	CASSSLPGLSARTEAFF
TRBV28	NA	TRBJ2-7	CASSPLPGEQYF
TRBV2	NA	TRBJ1-2	CARLTLNYGYTF
TRBV18	NA	TRBJ2-5	CASSSTGPGKYQETQYF
TRBV5-1	NA	TRBJ2-7	CASSWTGTSSYEQYF
TRBV6-5	NA	TRBJ1-1	CASSYGGGSTEAFF